This T cell receptor beta chain stems from a study of T cell repertoires in cytomegalovirus infection (dated by TCRdb to between 2019 and 2020). With regard to the full study: Because public TCR beta signatures pointed to carriage of CMV infection together with the matching HLA type, the HLA type of each donor mattered for the analysis. Beyond this particular receptor, the publication reports: The ex vivo response was dominated by HLA-C-restricted CMV-specific TCR beta clonotypes, which also provided the single most frequent clonotype in two of eight donors. In both this cohort and an independent roughly 330-donor cohort, the cumulative frequency of public TCR beta family members distinguished carriers of CMV infection plus the relevant HLA type.

Note on this clonotype: This receptor's antigen is unknown. No qualities accompany the bases; no much larger clone lies one base away.

The sequencer listed for this sample is Illumina HiSeq 1500. TCRdb took the public reads, trimmed them with fastp at Q25, ran MiXCR for clone calling and kept in-frame beta chains. Entries are consolidated by CDR3 protein sequence, retaining the most common genes and DNA. This sample lists around 100,000 distinct CDR3 sequences; about 25% were detected once. The ten largest clones represent about two fifths of the sample. The CDR3 starts with the cysteine, ends with the phenylalanine, and has 13 residues. Just CDR3 DNA is preserved here, 39 bases in frame from base 1. V is pared back by 4 bases and J by 4 bases, with 11 bases lying between the germline termini. The germline V gene (reference sequence) gives CDR1 as SEHNR and CDR2 as FQNEAQ.

The chain links TRBV7-9 with TRBJ2-7; TRBD2 is a possible D gene, resting on 5 matching bases. This TCR was sampled from a human donor in good health (CMV status not recorded). Some clones in this sample may be carry-over from other donors' samples. The sequencing sample was made of CD8+ T cells from PBMCs. The CDR3 amino acid sequence is: CASSSPGFYEQYF. The DNA reads TGTGCCAGCAGCTCCCCGGGGTTTTACGAGCAGTACTTC.